The clone carrying this TCR beta chain has just one count. Its antigen remains unknown. Clones were read by immunoSEQ multiplex PCR, and TCRdb kept only the in-frame ones, dropping some. The table has about 18,000 clones, roughly 81% seen once. CDR3 size: 15 residues. After removal of 4 bases from V and 6 bases from J, the junction contained 6 bases not matched to a gene. Germline values: CDR1 LGHNA, CDR2 YSLEER. The data were taken from a study of T cells after posttransplantation cyclophosphamide. Points from the study as a whole: Recipient CMV seropositivity and CMV reactivation strongly tracked TRB clonality. Tissue-infiltrating T cells from skin or gut overlapped little with blood T cells. Later post-transplant blood repertoires were often dominated by donor CD8+ memory clones.

Busulfan-fludarabine conditioning, marrow transplant, and cyclophosphamide on days +3 and +4 were administered. This sample comprised CD8+ T cells sorted from PBMCs, obtained approximately 2,000 days after a stem cell transplant with posttransplant cyclophosphamide. The TCR originated in a female patient in her 40s who received an allogeneic stem cell transplant from a related donor, was CMV-positive, and had no GVHD. A share of the T cells may be of graft donor origin. This chain connects TRBV4-3 to TRBJ2-3; 11 positions match TRBD2. The CDR3 DNA reads as TGCGCCAGCAGCCGACTGACTAGCGGGGAGGATACGCAGTATTTT. This codes for CASSRLTSGEDTQYF.